These 8 T cell receptor beta chains were sequenced from one sample in a study of chemoradiotherapy in HPV16-positive cancers. TCRdb's copy holds only in-frame clones and misses some; the assay was immunoSEQ multiplex PCR. The sample carries about 7,400 clones, less than 85% recorded once. The specimen was tumor tissue, collected from a patient who underwent chemoradiotherapy. Every receptor here comes from a human donor with HPV-associated anogenital cancer.

This chain uses TRBV6-1 with TRBJ1-2; D is perhaps TRBD1 (6 bases). The V gene's germline CDR1 is MNHNS and CDR2 SASEGT. Trimming took off 6 bases at V and 12 bases at J, with 23 bases between the two ends. The CDR3 is 14 residues long. This CDR3 is CASRSGVQGTFDTF. The CDR3 bases are TGTGCCAGCAGGTCCGGAGTCCAGGGGACCTTTGACACCTTC.

The J gene is TRBJ1-1, the V gene TRBV9, with D possibly being TRBD1 (5 bases). V was cut by 5 bases and J by 4 bases, with 18 bases left in between. Germline CDR1 is SGDLS and CDR2 is YYNGEE. This CDR3 has 15 residues. CDR3 sequence reads: CASSLVAEGTTEAFF. The DNA for the CDR3 is TGTGCCAGCAGTCTAGTAGCTGAGGGGACCACTGAAGCTTTCTTT.

This chain joins TRBV5-1 and TRBJ1-5; weak D call: TRBD1 (5 bases). The CDR3 has 15 amino acids. Germline loops: CDR1 SGHRS, CDR2 YFSETQ. V lost 4 bases and J lost 4, with 15 bases in between. Here the CDR3 DNA reads TGCGCCAGCAGCGAAACCGGGACGGGGAATCAGCCCCAGCATTTT. It is translated as CASSETGTGNQPQHF.

About this clone itself: The same CDR3 arises from other DNA sequences in this sample as well. V usage is TRBV18 and J usage is TRBJ2-2; the D gene is possibly TRBD1 (5 bases). Looked up from germline, CDR1 is KGHSH and CDR2 is LQKENI. CDR3 length: 12 residues. V gave up 3 bases and J gave up 6 bases, with 5 bases separating them. The CDR3 DNA is TGTGCCAGCTCACCGGGGCCCGGGGAGCTGTTTTTT. Protein: CASSPGPGELFF.

The chain employs TRBV7-3 and TRBJ1-1; no definite D call. The V gene's germline CDR1 is SGHTA and CDR2 FQGTGA. With 2 bases removed from V and 11 bases from J, the gap between germline ends came to 15 bases. This CDR3 has 13 amino acids. CDR3: CASSLVPGPSAFF. The CDR3 nucleotides are TGTGCCAGCAGCTTAGTTCCGGGCCCCTCGGCTTTCTTT.

This sequence joins TRBV6-5 and TRBJ2-7; D uncertain. CDR3 length: 14 amino acids. V was shortened by 2 bases and J by 6 bases, with 14 bases between the two germline ends. Looked up from germline, CDR1 is MNHEY and CDR2 is SVGAGI. In nucleotides, the CDR3 is TGTGCCAGCAGTTACGGACCAGGCCCCCGCGAGCAGTACTTC. Amino acid sequence: CASSYGPGPREQYF.

The rearrangement links TRBV19 to TRBJ2-3, with D perhaps TRBD1 (5 bases). The CDR3 is made up of 15 amino acids. The V end was cut by 3 bases, the J end by 4 bases, with 14 bases between. Germline V lookup: CDR1 LNHDA, CDR2 SQIVND (reference sequence). CDR3 amino acids: CASSIRQGRADTQYF. The DNA for the CDR3 is TGTGCCAGTAGTATTCGGCAGGGCAGGGCAGATACGCAGTATTTT. Using reference TRBV19 and TRBJ2-3 for the parts outside the CDR3, the full variable domain is DGGITQSPKYLFRKEGQNVTLSCEQNLNHDAMYWYRQDPGQGLRLIYYSQIVNDFQKGDIAEGYSVSREKKESFPLTVTSAQKNPTAFYLCASSIRQGRADTQYFGPGTRLTVL.

This clone was seen a few times. The chain uses TRBV15 and TRBJ1-2; a possible D gene is TRBD1 (5 bases). Germline V CDR1 and CDR2: LNHNV, YYDKDF (reference sequence). The CDR3 loop spans 13 amino acids. Trimming removed 4 bases from V and 8 bases from J, with 14 bases in between. Written as DNA, the CDR3 is TGTGCCACCAGCACACCGGGGACCGGAGGCTACACCTTC. As protein: CATSTPGTGGYTF.